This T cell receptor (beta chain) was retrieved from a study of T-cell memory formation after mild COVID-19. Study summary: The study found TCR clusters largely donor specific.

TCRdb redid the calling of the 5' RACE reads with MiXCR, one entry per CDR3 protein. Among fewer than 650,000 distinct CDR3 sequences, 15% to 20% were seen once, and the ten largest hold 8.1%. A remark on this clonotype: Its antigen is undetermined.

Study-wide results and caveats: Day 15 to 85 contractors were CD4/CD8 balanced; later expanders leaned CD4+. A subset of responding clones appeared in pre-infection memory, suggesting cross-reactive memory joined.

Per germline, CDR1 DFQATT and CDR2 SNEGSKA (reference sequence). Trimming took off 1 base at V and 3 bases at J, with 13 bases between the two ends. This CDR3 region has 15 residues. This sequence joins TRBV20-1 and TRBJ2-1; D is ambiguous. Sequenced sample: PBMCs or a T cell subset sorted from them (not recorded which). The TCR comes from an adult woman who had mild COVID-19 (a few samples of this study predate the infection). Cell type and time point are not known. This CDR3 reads CSARVSEKYYNEQFF. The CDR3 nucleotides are TGCAGTGCTAGAGTGAGTGAGAAGTACTACAATGAGCAGTTCTTC.